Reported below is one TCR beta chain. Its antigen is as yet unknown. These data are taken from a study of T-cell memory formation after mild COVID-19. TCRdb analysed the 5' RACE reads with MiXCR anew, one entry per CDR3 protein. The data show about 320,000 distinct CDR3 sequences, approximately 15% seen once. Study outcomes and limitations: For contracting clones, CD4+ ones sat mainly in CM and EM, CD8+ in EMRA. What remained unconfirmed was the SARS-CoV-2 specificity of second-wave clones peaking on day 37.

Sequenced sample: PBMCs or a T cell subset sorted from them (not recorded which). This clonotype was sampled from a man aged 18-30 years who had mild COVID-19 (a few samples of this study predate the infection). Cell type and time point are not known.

For the CDR3, the DNA is TGTGCCAGCAGCGGAACAAATAACGAGCAGTACTTC. Its protein is CASSGTNNEQYF. The chain carries TRBV9 and TRBJ2-7; D unresolved. V lost 3 bases to trimming and J lost 5 bases, with 9 bases between them. The length of the CDR3 is 12 residues. Germline V gene data show CDR1 as SGDLS and CDR2 as YYNGEE. Together with reference TRBV9 and TRBJ2-7, the CDR3 gives the full variable domain: DSGVTQTPKHLITATGQRVTLRCSPRSGDLSVYWYQQSLDQGLQFLIQYYNGEERAKGNILERFSAQQFPDLHSELNLSSLELGDSALYFCASSGTNNEQYFGPGTRLTVT.